This T cell receptor beta chain is drawn from a study of breast tumors, draining lymph nodes, adjacent tissues. Concerning this clonotype itself: The antigen is undetermined.

MiXCR was run by TCRdb on the multiplex PCR reads, yielding one entry per CDR3 protein. The sample has 130,000 or so distinct CDR3 sequences, roughly 20% seen once. The lymph nodes were axillary draining lymph nodes from breast cancer patients. Study-wide findings and caveats: Data fit most tumor T cells coming from lymph node, expanding in tumor. The lymph node origin of tumor T cells was framed as consistent with a hypothesis, not demonstrated. Compared with lymph nodes, tumors were less diverse; compared with nontumor tissue, more. Luminal-like breast cancer showed significantly higher tumor–nontumor repertoire similarity than basal-like.

The material sequenced was axillary lymph node tissue. This clonotype originated in a female donor with breast cancer. Some clones in this sample may be carry-over from other donors' samples.

The CDR3 DNA reads as TGTGCCAGCAGCTTGGTGACAGGGGCCTCTTACAATGAGCAGTTCTTC. Encoded protein: CASSLVTGASYNEQFF. The chain carries TRBV5-4 and TRBJ2-1; 8 nucleotides line up with TRBD1. With V trimmed by 0 bases and J by 4 bases, 6 bases remained unmatched. The CDR3 is made up of 16 amino acids. The germline gives CDR1 SGHNT, CDR2 YYREEE (reference sequence).